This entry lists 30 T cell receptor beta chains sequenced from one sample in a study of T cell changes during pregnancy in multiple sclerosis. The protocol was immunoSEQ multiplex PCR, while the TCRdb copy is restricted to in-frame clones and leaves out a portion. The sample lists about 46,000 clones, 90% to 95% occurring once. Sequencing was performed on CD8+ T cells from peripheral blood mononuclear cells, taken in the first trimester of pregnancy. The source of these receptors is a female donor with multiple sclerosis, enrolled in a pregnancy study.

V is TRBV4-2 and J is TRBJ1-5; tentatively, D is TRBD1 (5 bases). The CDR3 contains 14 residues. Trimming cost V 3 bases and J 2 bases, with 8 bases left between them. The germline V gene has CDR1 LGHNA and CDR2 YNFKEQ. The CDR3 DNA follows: TGTGCCAGCAGCCAGGCGGGGGGCAATCAGCCCCAGCATTTT. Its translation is CASSQAGGNQPQHF.

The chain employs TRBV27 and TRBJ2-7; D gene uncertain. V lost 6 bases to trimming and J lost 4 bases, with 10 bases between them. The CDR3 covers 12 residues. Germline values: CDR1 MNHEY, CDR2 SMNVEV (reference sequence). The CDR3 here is CASRASFYEQYF. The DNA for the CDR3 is TGTGCCAGCAGGGCTAGTTTTTACGAGCAGTACTTC.

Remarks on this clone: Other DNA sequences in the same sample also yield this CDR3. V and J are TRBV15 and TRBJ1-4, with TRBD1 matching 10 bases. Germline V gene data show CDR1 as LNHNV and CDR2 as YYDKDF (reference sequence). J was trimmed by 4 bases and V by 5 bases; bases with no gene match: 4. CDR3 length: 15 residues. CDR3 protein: CATSRDRGLNEKLFF. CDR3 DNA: TGTGCCACCAGCCGGGACAGGGGCCTTAATGAAAAACTGTTTTTT.

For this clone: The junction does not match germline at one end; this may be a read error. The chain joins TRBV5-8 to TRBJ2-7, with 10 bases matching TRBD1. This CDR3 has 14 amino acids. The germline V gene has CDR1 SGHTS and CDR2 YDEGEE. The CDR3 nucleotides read TGTGCCAGCAGTTTGGGGACAGGGGCTAACGAGCAGTACTTC. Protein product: CASSLGTGANEQYF.

CDR3 sequence reads: CATSRESSGYEQFF. CDR3 DNA sequence: TGTGCCACCAGCAGAGAATCCAGCGGCTATGAGCAGTTCTTC. V and J are TRBV15 and TRBJ2-1; possibly TRBD2 for D (5 bases). Trimming pared 0 bases from V and 8 bases from J, leaving 11 bases between. The CDR3 loop spans 14 amino acids. The germline V gene encodes CDR1 LNHNV and CDR2 YYDKDF (reference sequence).

CDR3 in amino acids: CASSIVAGYTEAFF. The DNA of the CDR3 is TGTGCCAGTAGTATAGTGGCAGGGTACACTGAAGCTTTCTTT. This chain uses TRBV19 with TRBJ1-1; maybe TRBD1 (5 bases). Trimming cost V 1 base and J 3 bases, with 9 bases left between them. Germline lookup yields CDR1 LNHDA and CDR2 SQIVND (reference sequence). The CDR3 totals 14 residues.

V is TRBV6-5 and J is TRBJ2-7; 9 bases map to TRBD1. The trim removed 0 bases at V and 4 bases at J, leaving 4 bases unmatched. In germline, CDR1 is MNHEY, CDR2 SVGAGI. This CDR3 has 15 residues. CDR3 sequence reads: CASSYSETGGYEQYF. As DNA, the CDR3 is TGTGCCAGCAGTTACTCGGAGACAGGGGGTTACGAGCAGTACTTC.

Here the CDR3 DNA reads TGCGCCAGCACTAAAGAGGGAGGGGGGACCAGTCTTGGCAATCAGCCCCAGCATTTT. Amino acids: CASTKEGGGTSLGNQPQHF. This chain links TRBV4-1 with TRBJ1-5; weak D call: TRBD1 (6 bases). Deletions cut 7 bases from V and 2 bases from J, with 27 bases between. This CDR3 comprises 19 residues. The germline V gene has CDR1 MGHRA and CDR2 YSYEKL.

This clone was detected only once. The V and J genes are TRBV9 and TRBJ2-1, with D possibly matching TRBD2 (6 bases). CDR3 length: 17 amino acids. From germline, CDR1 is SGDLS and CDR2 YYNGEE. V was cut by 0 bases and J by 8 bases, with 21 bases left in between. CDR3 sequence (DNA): TGTGCCAGCAGCGTAGGGCGGGACCCCTCCGGGTCATATGAGCAGTTCTTC. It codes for CASSVGRDPSGSYEQFF.

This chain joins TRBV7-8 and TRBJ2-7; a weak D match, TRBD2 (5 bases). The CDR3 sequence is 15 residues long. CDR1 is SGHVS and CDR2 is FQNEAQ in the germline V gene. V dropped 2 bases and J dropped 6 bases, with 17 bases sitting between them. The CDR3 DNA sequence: TGTGCCAGCAGCTTATGGAGGACGGAATCAGCCGAGCAGTACTTC. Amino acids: CASSLWRTESAEQYF.

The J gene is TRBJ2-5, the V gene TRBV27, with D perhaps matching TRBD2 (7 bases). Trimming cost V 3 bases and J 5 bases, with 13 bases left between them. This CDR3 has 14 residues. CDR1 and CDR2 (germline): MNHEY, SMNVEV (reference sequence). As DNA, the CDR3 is TGTGCCAGCAGTTTTGGGGGGGCTGGGGAGACCCAGTACTTC. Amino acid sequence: CASSFGGAGETQYF.

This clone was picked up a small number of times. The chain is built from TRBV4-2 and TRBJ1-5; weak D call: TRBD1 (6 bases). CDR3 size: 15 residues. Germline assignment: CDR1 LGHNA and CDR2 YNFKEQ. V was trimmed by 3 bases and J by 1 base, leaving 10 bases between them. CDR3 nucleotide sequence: TGTGCCAGCAGCCAGGCCGGACAGAGCAATCAGCCCCAGCATTTT. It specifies CASSQAGQSNQPQHF.

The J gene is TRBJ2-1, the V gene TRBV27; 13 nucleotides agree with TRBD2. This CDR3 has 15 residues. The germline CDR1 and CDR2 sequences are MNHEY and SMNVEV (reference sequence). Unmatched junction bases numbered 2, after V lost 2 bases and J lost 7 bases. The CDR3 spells CASSLGTSGVNEQFF. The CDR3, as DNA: TGTGCCAGCAGTTTAGGGACTAGCGGGGTAAATGAGCAGTTCTTC.

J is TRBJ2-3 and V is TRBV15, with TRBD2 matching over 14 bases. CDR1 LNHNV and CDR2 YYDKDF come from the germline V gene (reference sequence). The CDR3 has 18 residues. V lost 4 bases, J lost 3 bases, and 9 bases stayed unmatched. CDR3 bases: TGTGCCACCAGCACAGGACTAGCGGGAGGCCTCTTAACAGATACGCAGTATTTT. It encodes CATSTGLAGGLLTDTQYF.

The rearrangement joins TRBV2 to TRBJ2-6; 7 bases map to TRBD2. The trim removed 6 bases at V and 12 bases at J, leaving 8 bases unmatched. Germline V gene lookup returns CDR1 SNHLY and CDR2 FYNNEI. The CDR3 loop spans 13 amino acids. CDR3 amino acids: CASRAGLTPVLTF. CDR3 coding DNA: TGTGCCAGCAGAGCGGGACTTACACCCGTCCTGACTTTC. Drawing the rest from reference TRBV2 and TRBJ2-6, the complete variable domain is EPEVTQTPSHQVTQMGQEVILRCVPISNHLYFYWYRQILGQKVEFLVSFYNNEISEKSEIFDDQFSVERPDGSNFTLKIRSTKLEDSAMYFCASRAGLTPVLTFGAGSRLTVL.

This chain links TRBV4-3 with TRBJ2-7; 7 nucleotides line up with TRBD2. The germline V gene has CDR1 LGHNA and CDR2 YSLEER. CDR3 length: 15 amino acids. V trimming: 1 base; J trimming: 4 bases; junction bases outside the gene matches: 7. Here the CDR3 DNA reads TGCGCCAGCAGCCAAGGAAGCGGGGCGCCTTACGAGCAGTACTTC. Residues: CASSQGSGAPYEQYF.

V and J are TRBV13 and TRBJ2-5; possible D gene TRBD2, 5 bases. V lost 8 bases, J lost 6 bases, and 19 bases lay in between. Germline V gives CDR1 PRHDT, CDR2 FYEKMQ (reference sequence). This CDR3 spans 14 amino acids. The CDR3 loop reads CASGTGEWEKTQYF. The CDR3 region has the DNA TGTGCCAGCGGCACCGGCGAGTGGGAGAAGACCCAGTACTTC.

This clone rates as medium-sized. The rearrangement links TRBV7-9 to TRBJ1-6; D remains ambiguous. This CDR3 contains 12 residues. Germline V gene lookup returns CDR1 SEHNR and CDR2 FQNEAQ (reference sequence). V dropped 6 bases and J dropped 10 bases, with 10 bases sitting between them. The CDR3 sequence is CASRESGSPLHF. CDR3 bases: TGTGCCAGCAGGGAAAGCGGCTCACCCCTCCACTTT.

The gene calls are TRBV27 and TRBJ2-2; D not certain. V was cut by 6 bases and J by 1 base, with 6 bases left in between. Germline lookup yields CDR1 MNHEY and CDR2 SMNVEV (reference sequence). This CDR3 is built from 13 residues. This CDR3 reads CASSLLNTGELFF. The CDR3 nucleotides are TGTGCCAGCAGCCTATTGAACACCGGGGAGCTGTTTTTT.

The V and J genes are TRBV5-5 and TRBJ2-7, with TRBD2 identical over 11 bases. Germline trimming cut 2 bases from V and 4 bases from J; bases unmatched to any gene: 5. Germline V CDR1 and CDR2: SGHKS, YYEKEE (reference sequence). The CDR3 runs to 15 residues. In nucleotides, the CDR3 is TGTGCCAGCAGCTTTGGTAGCGGGAGGGAATACGAGCAGTACTTC. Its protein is CASSFGSGREYEQYF. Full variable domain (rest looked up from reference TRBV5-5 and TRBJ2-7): DAGVTQSPTHLIKTRGQQVTLRCSPISGHKSVSWYQQVLGQGPQFIFQYYEKEERGRGNFPDRFSARQFPNYSSELNVNALLLGDSALYLCASSFGSGREYEQYFGPGTRLTVT.

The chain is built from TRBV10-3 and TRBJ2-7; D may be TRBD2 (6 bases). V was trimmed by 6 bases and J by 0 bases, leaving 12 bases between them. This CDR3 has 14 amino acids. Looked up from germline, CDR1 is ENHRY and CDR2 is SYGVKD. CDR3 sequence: CAIRSGGDSYEQYF. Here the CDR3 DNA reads TGTGCCATCAGATCAGGAGGGGACTCCTACGAGCAGTACTTC.

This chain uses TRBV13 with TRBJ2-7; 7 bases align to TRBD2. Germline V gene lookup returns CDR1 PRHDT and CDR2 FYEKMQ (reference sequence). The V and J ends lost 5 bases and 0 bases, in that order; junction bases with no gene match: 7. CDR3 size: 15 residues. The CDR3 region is CASSPGGVNSYEQYF. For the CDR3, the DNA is TGTGCCAGCAGCCCTGGGGGGGTAAACTCCTACGAGCAGTACTTC.

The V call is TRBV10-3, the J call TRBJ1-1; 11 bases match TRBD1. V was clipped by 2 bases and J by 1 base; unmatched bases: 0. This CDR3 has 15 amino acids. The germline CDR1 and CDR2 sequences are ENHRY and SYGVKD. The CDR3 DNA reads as TGTGCCATCAGTGAGGGGACAGGGGGGAACACTGAAGCTTTCTTT. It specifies CAISEGTGGNTEAFF.

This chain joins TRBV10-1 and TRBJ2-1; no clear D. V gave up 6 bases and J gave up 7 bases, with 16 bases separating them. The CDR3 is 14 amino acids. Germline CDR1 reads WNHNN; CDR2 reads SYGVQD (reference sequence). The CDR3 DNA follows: TGCGCCAGCAGCCTAGACTTGCTCGGAAATGAGCAGTTCTTC. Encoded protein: CASSLDLLGNEQFF.

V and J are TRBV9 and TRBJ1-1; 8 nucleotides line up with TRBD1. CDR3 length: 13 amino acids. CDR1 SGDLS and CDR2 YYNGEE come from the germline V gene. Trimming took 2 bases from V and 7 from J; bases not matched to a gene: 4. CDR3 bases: TGTGCCAGCAGCGTCGCAGGGGGCATTGAAGCTTTCTTT. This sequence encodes CASSVAGGIEAFF.

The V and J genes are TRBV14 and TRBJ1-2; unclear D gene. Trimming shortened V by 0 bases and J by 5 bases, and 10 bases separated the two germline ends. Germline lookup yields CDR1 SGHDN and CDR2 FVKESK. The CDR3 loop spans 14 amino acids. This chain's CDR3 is CASSQDVSGYGYTF. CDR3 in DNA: TGTGCCAGCAGCCAAGATGTATCAGGTTATGGCTACACCTTC.

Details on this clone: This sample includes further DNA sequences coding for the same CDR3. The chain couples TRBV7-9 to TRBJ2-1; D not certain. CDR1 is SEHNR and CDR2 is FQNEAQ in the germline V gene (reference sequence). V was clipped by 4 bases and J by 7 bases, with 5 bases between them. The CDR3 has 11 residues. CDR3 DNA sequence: TGTGCCAGCAGCTCCCAGAATGAGCAGTTCTTC. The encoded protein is CASSSQNEQFF. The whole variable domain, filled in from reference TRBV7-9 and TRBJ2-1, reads DTGVSQNPRHKITKRGQNVTFRCDPISEHNRLYWYRQTLGQGPEFLTYFQNEAQLEKSRLLSDRFSAERPKGSFSTLEIQRTEQGDSAMYLCASSSQNEQFFGPGTRLTVL.

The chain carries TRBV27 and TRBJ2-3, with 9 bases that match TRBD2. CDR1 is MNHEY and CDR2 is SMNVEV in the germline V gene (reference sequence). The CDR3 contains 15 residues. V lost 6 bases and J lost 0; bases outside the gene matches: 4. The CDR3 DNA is TGTGCCAGCAGCCACCTAGCGGGAAGCACAGATACGCAGTATTTT. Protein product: CASSHLAGSTDTQYF.

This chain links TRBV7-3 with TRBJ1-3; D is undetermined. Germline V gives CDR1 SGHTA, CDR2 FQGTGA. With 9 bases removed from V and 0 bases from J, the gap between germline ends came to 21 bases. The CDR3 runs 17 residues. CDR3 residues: CARMVGLGRNSGNTIYF. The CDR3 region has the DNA TGTGCCAGGATGGTAGGATTGGGCAGAAACTCTGGAAACACCATATATTTT.

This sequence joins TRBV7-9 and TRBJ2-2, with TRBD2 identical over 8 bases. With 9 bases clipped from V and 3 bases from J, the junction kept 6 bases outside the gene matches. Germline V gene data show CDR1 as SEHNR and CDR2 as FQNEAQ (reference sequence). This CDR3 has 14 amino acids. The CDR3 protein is CASISGTYTGELFF. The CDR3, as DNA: TGTGCCAGTATTAGCGGGACCTACACCGGGGAGCTGTTTTTT.